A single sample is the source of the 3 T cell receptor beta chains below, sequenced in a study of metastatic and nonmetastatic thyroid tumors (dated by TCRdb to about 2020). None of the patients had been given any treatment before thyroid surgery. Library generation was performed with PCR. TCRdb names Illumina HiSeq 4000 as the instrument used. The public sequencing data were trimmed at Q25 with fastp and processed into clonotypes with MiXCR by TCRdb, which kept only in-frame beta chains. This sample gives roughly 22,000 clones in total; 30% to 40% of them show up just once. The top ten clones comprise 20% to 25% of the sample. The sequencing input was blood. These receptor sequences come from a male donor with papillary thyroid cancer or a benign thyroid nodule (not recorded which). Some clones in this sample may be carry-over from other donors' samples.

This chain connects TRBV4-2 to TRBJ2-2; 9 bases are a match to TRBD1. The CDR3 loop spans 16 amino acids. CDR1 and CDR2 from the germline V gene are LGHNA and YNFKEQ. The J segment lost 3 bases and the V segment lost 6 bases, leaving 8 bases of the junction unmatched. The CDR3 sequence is CASSPHRGQDTGELFF. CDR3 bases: TGTGCCAGCAGTCCCCACAGGGGGCAGGACACCGGGGAGCTGTTTTTT.

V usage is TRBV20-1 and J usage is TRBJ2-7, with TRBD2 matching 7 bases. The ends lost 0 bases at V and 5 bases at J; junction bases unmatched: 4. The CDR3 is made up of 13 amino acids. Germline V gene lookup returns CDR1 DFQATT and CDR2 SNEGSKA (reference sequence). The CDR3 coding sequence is TGCAGTGCTAGAGATCTCAGCGGGAACGAGCAGTACTTC. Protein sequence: CSARDLSGNEQYF.

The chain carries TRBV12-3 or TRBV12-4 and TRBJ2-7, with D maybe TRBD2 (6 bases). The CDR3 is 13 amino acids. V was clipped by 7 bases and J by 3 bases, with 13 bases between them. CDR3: CASKLRRGYEQYF. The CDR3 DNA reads TGTGCCAGCAAATTGCGGAGGGGCTACGAGCAGTACTTC.